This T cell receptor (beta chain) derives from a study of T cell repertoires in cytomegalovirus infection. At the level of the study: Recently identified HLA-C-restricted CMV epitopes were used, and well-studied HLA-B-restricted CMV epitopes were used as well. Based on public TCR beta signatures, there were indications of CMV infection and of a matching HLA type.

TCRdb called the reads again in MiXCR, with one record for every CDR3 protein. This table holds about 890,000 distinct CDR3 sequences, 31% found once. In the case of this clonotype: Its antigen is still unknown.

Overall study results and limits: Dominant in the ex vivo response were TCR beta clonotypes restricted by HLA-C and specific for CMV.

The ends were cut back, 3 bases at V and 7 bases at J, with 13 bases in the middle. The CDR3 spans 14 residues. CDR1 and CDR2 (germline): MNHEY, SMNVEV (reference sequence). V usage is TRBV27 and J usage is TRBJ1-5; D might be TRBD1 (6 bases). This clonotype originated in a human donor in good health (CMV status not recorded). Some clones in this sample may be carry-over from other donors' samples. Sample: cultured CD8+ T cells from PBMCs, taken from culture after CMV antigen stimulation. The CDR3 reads CASSFTGRQQPQHF. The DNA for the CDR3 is TGTGCCAGCAGTTTCACAGGGAGGCAGCAGCCCCAGCATTTT.